This TCR beta chain was sequenced for a study of blood T cell repertoires in COVID-19. Study information: Some COVID-19 samples were acute and others convalescent; all came from the United States, Italy and Spain. Sources were T cells, B-cell-depleted T cells, or PBMCs; the material itself was cDNA or gDNA.

The CDR3 spans 17 residues. Germline V lookup: CDR1 MNHNS, CDR2 SASEGT. With V trimmed by 3 bases and J by 5 bases, 11 bases remained unmatched. Original methodology: Counts of nucleated cells, estimated from reference gene primer amplification, were obtained. Repertoires were generated with immunoSEQ multiplex PCR, while TCRdb's copy carries only in-frame clones and drops some. The DNA gave D and trimming, while V, J and clone size come from that table. This table has about 220,000 clones, around 86% appearing once. The sequenced material came from peripheral blood. This TCR was recovered from a woman aged 30 to 39 who had recovered from COVID-19. The genes are TRBV6-1 and TRBJ2-3; 10 bases line up with TRBD2. CDR3 protein: CASSDGAGGPAIDTQYF. The DNA for the CDR3 is TGTGCCAGCAGTGACGGAGCGGGGGGGCCGGCGATAGATACGCAGTATTTT.